This T cell receptor (beta chain) stems from a study of blood T cell repertoires in COVID-19. V shed 6 bases and J shed 0 bases, with 8 bases lying between them. In germline, CDR1 is SGHAT, CDR2 FQNNGV. This CDR3 region has 14 residues. Method: immunoSEQ multiplex PCR; TCRdb's copy keeps in-frame clones and lacks some. The sample lists 310,000 or so clones, 90% occurring once. The source of this sequence is a woman younger than 30 with acute COVID-19. The rearrangement links TRBV11-2 to TRBJ2-2; D may be TRBD2 (5 bases). The material sequenced was PBMCs or T cells enriched from blood (not recorded which). The CDR3 region has the DNA TGTGCCAGCAGAGGACTCTCGAACACCGGGGAGCTGTTTTTT. Amino acids: CASRGLSNTGELFF. The variable domain in full, completed from reference TRBV11-2 and TRBJ2-2, reads EAGVAQSPRYKIIEKRQSVAFWCNPISGHATLYWYQQILGQGPKLLIQFQNNGVVDDSQLPKDRFSAERLKGVDSTLKIQPAKLEDSAVYLCASRGLSNTGELFFGEGSRLTVL.